The rows below give T cell receptor beta chains drawn from one sample of a study of vaccination effects on CD4 cells after COVID-19. Clones were sequenced by immunoSEQ multiplex PCR, and TCRdb holds only the in-frame ones, with some missing. The data contain tens of thousands of clones, over 60% of them seen just once; the ten biggest clones take up roughly 3.5%. Antigens of these TCRs are unknown. The sequencing here drew on CD4+ T cells from PBMCs cultured without peptide, taken after COVID-19 vaccination. All receptors derive from a human donor who had a prior SARS-CoV-2 infection. Both conserved end residues are part of each CDR3. A D gene is named only where the DNA matches it firmly. Size tells how often a clone was seen (once, few, many) or the class of an expanded clone, and some rows leave it out.

TRBJ1-2,TRBV4-2,.,.,CASSQFVYDLGNGYTF,TGTGCCAGCAGCCAATTCGTATACGACTTGGGGAATGGCTACACCTTC
TRBJ2-1,TRBV7-2,.,TRBD1,CASSLKPRDRGLNEQFF,TGTGCCAGCAGCCTCAAACCCCGGGACAGGGGGCTCAATGAGCAGTTCTTC
TRBJ2-5,TRBV4-2,once,.,CASSRTPGETQYF,TGTGCCAGCAGCCGGACCCCGGGGGAGACCCAGTACTTC
TRBJ1-2,TRBV2,.,.,CASRPTGKGGGYTF,TGTGCCAGCAGGCCGACAGGAAAAGGAGGGGGCTACACCTTC
TRBJ2-5,TRBV2,.,TRBD1,CASSDRDRETQYF,TGTGCCAGCAGTGACCGGGACAGGGAGACCCAGTACTTC
TRBJ2-1,TRBV5-1,few,.,CASSLRPGYNEQFF,TGCGCCAGCAGCTTGAGGCCGGGGTACAATGAGCAGTTCTTC
TRBJ1-2,TRBV18,once,.,CASSEGSRGFYGYTF,TGTGCCAGCTCAGAAGGTAGCAGGGGCTTCTATGGCTACACCTTC
TRBJ2-1,TRBV19,.,TRBD2,CASSTSAGYYNEQFF,TGTGCCAGTAGTACATCAGCGGGGTACTACAATGAGCAGTTCTTC
TRBJ2-5,TRBV20-1,.,.,CSASHPDTAEGTQYF,TGCAGTGCTAGTCATCCGGACACCGCCGAGGGGACCCAGTACTTC
TRBJ1-3,TRBV7-9,.,.,CASSLLGNTIYF,TGTGCCAGCAGCTTGCTTGGAAACACCATATATTTT
TRBJ1-6,TRBV5-1,.,.,CASSPHPNLRTHNSPLHF,TGCGCCAGCAGCCCCCATCCGAATCTTAGAACTCATAATTCACCCCTCCACTTT
TRBJ1-1,TRBV19,few,.,CASSIVEYHTEAFF,TGTGCCAGTAGTATAGTCGAGTATCACACTGAAGCTTTCTTT
TRBJ2-2,TRBV7-2,.,TRBD2,CASSLDASGRGNTGELFF,TGTGCCAGCAGCTTAGACGCTAGCGGGAGGGGAAACACCGGGGAGCTGTTTTTT
TRBJ2-1,TRBV12-5,.,TRBD2,CASGPRILAGAYNEQFF,TGTGCTAGTGGTCCCCGCATACTAGCGGGGGCTTACAATGAGCAGTTCTTC
TRBJ2-7,TRBV19,.,.,CASSNGRSFYEQYF,TGTGCCAGTAGTAACGGGCGTTCCTTCTACGAGCAGTACTTC
TRBJ2-5,TRBV7-9,.,TRBD2,CASSRGAGQETQYF,TGTGCCAGCAGCAGGGGAGCGGGACAAGAGACCCAGTACTTC
TRBJ2-7,TRBV10-3,.,.,CAISGPPTYEQYF,TGTGCCATCAGTGGGCCCCCGACCTACGAGCAGTACTTC
TRBJ2-7,TRBV12-3/TRBV12-4,once,.,CASSPAFHEQYF,TGTGCCAGCAGTCCGGCGTTCCACGAGCAGTACTTC
TRBJ2-1,TRBV9,once,.,CASSVGLSSYNEQFF,TGTGCCAGCAGCGTAGGGCTTTCCTCCTACAATGAGCAGTTCTTC
TRBJ2-1,TRBV7-9,.,TRBD2,CASSLDPRTSGRAHEQFF,TGTGCCAGCAGCTTAGATCCCCGGACTAGCGGGAGGGCACATGAGCAGTTCTTC
TRBJ1-5,TRBV6-2/TRBV6-3,.,TRBD1,CASSYRGRFDNQPQHF,TGTGCCAGCAGTTACAGGGGGCGATTCGACAATCAGCCCCAGCATTTT
TRBJ2-5,TRBV15,.,.,CATSRDGARTQYF,TGTGCCACCAGCAGAGACGGGGCACGGACCCAGTACTTC
TRBJ2-3,TRBV19,few,.,CASTQRRGTRDTQYF,TGTGCCAGTACCCAACGACGGGGCACTCGAGATACGCAGTATTTT
TRBJ2-7,TRBV7-2,few,TRBD2,CASRHRVAGGVGYEQYF,TGTGCCAGCAGGCACCGGGTGGCGGGAGGGGTCGGCTACGAGCAGTACTTC
TRBJ1-6,TRBV7-8,.,.,CASSRQQGRNSPLHF,TGTGCCAGCAGCCGACAACAGGGACGGAATTCACCCCTCCACTTT
TRBJ2-7,TRBV7-3,once,TRBD2,CASSQNAGGGYEQYF,TGTGCCAGCAGCCAGAACGCGGGGGGCGGGTACGAGCAGTACTTC
TRBJ2-7,TRBV28,.,.,CASTRPNYEQYF,TGTGCCAGCACCCGACCGAACTACGAGCAGTACTTC
TRBJ2-3,TRBV3-1/TRBV3-2,.,TRBD2,CASSLRRAGVLGTDTQYF,TGTGCCAGCAGCCTTCGTAGGGCGGGAGTCCTCGGCACAGATACGCAGTATTTT